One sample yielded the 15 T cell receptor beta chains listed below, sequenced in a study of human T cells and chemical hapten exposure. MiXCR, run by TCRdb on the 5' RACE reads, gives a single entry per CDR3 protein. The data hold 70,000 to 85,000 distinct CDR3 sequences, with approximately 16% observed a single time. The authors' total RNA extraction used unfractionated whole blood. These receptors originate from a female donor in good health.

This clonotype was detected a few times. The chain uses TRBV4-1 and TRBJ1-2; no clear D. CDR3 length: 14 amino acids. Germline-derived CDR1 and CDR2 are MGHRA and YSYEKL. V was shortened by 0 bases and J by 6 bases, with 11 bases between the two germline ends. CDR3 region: CASSQDGAEDGYTF. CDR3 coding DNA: TGCGCCAGCAGCCAAGATGGCGCAGAGGATGGCTACACCTTC.

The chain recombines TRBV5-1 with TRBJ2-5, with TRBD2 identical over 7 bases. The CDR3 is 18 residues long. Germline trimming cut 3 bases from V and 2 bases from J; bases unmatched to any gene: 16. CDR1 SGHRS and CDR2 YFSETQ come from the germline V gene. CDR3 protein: CASSSTSVPGTQQETQYF. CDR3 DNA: TGCGCCAGCAGCTCAACTAGCGTTCCCGGAACTCAACAAGAGACCCAGTACTTC.

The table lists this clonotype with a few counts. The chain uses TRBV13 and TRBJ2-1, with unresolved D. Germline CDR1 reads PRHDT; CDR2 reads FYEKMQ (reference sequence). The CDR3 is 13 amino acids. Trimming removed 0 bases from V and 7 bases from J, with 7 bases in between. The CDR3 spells CASSLGPHNEQFF. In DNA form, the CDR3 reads TGTGCCAGCAGCTTAGGGCCGCATAATGAGCAGTTCTTC.

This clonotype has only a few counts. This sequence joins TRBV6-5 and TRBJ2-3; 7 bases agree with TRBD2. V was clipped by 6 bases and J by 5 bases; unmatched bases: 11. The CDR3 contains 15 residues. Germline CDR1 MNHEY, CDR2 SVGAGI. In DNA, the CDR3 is TGTGCCAGCAGGTCGGGGGAGGGCCTAGGAGATACGCAGTATTTT. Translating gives CASRSGEGLGDTQYF.

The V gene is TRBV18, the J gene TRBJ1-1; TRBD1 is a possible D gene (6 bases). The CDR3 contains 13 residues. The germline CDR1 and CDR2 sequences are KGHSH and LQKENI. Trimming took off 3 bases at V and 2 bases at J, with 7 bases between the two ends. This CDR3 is CASSPGTNTEAFF. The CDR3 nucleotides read TGTGCCAGCTCACCGGGGACAAACACTGAAGCTTTCTTT.

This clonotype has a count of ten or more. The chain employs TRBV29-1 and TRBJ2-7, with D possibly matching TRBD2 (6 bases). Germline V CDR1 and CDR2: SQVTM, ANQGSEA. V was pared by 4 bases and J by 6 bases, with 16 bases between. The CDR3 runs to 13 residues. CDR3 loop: CSVVSPPEGEQYF. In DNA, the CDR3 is TGCAGCGTTGTAAGTCCCCCGGAGGGCGAGCAGTACTTC.

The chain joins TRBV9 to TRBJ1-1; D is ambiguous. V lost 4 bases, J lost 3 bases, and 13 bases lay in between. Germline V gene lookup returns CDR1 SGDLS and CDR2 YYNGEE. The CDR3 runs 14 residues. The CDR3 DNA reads TGTGCCAGCAGCAAAGGGTGGGGAGACACTGAAGCTTTCTTT. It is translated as CASSKGWGDTEAFF.

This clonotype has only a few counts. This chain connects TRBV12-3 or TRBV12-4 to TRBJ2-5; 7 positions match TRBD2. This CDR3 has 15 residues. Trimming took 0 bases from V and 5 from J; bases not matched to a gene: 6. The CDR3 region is CASSLAGGGGETQYF. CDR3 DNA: TGTGCCAGCAGTTTAGCTGGGGGGGGTGGCGAGACCCAGTACTTC.

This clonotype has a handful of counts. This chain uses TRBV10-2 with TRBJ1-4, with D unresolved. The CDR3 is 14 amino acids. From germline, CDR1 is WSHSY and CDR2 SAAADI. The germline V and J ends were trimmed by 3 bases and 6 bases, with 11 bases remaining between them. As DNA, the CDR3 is TGCGCCAGCAGTGATGACGGAGGAGATGAAAAACTGTTTTTT. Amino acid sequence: CASSDDGGDEKLFF.

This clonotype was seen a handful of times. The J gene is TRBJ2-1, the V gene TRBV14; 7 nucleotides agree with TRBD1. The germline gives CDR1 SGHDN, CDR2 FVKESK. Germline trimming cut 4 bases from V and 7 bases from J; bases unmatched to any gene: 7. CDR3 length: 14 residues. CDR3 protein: CASSPRQGGNEQFF. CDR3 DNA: TGTGCCAGCAGCCCACGACAGGGTGGTAATGAGCAGTTCTTC.

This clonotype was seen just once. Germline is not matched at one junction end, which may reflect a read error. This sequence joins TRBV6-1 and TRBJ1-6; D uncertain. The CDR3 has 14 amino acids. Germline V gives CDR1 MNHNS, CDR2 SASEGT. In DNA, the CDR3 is TGTGCCAGCAGTGAAGCTTTGAGCGATTCACCCCTCAACTTT. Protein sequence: CASSEALSDSPLNF.

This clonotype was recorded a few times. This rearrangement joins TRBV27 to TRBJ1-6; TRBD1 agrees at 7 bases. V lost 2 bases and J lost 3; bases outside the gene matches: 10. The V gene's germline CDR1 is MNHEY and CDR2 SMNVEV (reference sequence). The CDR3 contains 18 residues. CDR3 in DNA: TGTGCCAGCAGTTTAGACGACAGGGAGAATATCTATAATTCACCCCTCCACTTT. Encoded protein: CASSLDDRENIYNSPLHF.

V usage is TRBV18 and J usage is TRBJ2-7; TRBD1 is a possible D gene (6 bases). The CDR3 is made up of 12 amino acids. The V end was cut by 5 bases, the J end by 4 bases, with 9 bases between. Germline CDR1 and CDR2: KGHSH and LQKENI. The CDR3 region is CASSTRGYEQYF. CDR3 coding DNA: TGTGCCAGCTCAACCAGGGGTTACGAGCAGTACTTC. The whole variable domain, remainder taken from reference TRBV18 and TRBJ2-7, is NAGVMQNPRHLVRRRGQEARLRCSPMKGHSHVYWYRQLPEEGLKFMVYLQKENIIDESGMPKERFSAEFPKEGPSILRIQQVVRGDSAAYFCASSTRGYEQYFGPGTRLTVT.

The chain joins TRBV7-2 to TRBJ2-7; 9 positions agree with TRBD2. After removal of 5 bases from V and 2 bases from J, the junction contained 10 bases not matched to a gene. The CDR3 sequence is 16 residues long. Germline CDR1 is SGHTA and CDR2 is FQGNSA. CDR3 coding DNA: TGTGCCAGCAGCCGCGTTATAGCGGGAGCCCCCTACGAGCAGTACTTC. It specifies CASSRVIAGAPYEQYF.

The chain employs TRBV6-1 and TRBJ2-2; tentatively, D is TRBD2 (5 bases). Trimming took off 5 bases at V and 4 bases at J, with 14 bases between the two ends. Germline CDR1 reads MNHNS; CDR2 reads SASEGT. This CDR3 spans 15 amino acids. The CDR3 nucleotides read TGTGCCAGCAGTCCTCCGGGAATAATCACCGGGGAGCTGTTTTTT. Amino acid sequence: CASSPPGIITGELFF.